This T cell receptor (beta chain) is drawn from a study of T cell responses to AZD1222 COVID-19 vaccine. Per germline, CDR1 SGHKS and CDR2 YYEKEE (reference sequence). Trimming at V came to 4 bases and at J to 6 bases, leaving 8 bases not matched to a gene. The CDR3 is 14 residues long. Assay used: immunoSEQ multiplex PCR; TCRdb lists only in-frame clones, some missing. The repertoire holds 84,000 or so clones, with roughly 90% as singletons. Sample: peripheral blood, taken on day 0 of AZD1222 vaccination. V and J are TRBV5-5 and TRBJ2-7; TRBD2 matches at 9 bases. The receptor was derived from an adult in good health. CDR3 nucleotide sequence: TGTGCCAGCAGCGGCTCTAGCGGGATAGTCGAGCAGTACTTC. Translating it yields CASSGSSGIVEQYF.